Listed below are T cell receptor beta chains from one sample, sequenced in a study of T-cell memory formation after mild COVID-19. TCRdb fed the 5' RACE reads into MiXCR, producing one record per CDR3 protein. The sample holds some 350,000 distinct CDR3 sequences, 10% to 15% seen once. Sample: PBMCs or a T cell subset sorted from them (not recorded which). These receptors all stem from a man between 18 and 29 years old who had mild COVID-19 (a few samples of this study predate the infection). Cell type and time point are not known. CDR3s include the opening cysteine and the closing phenylalanine or tryptophan. Each record gives: J gene, V gene, CDR3 length, CDR3 protein.

j_gene: TRBJ1-4; v_gene: TRBV5-1; len: 14; CDR3aa: CASSSDPPSGKLFF
j_gene: TRBJ1-1; v_gene: TRBV10-3; len: 13; CDR3aa: CAINGQGGTEAFF
j_gene: TRBJ1-4; v_gene: TRBV15; len: 14; CDR3aa: CATSIAREGEKLFF
j_gene: TRBJ2-1; v_gene: TRBV27; len: 16; CDR3aa: CASSQTAGTAYNEQFF
j_gene: TRBJ1-3; v_gene: TRBV5-1; len: 14; CDR3aa: CASSLAGNRNTIYF
j_gene: TRBJ2-3; v_gene: TRBV4-1; len: 19; CDR3aa: CASSQENSGTGWTRDTQYF
j_gene: TRBJ2-4; v_gene: TRBV11-2; len: 17; CDR3aa: CASSSYRVPLAKNIQYF
j_gene: TRBJ2-6; v_gene: TRBV29-1; len: 17; CDR3aa: CSVDGRDRSSGANVLTF
j_gene: TRBJ1-1; v_gene: TRBV6-2/TRBV6-3; len: 11; CDR3aa: CASSHGGEAFF
j_gene: TRBJ2-3; v_gene: TRBV4-3; len: 17; CDR3aa: CASSPLTSGGALDTQYF
j_gene: TRBJ2-1; v_gene: TRBV5-1; len: 15; CDR3aa: CASSAGGLANNEQFF
j_gene: TRBJ1-4; v_gene: TRBV4-2; len: 16; CDR3aa: CASSQANTATNEKLFF
j_gene: TRBJ1-1; v_gene: TRBV30; len: 16; CDR3aa: CAWSVYRGVTNTEAFF
j_gene: TRBJ1-2; v_gene: TRBV6-2/TRBV6-3; len: 13; CDR3aa: CASSQAGNYGYTF
j_gene: TRBJ1-1; v_gene: TRBV2; len: 15; CDR3aa: CASRIAGASDTEAFF
j_gene: TRBJ2-4; v_gene: TRBV29-1; len: 13; CDR3aa: CSVVGEGLNIQYF
j_gene: TRBJ1-3; v_gene: TRBV12-3/TRBV12-4; len: 12; CDR3aa: CASSFIGNTIYF
j_gene: TRBJ1-6; v_gene: TRBV28; len: 15; CDR3aa: CASSLGGAGNSPLHF
j_gene: TRBJ2-3; v_gene: TRBV5-1; len: 19; CDR3aa: CASSQGRSAGGPVADTQYF
j_gene: TRBJ2-7; v_gene: TRBV11-3; len: 15; CDR3aa: CASSPQGGMSYEQYF
j_gene: TRBJ2-1; v_gene: TRBV7-2; len: 14; CDR3aa: CASSPSPAAGAGFF
j_gene: .; v_gene: TRBV5-1; len: 14; CDR3aa: CASSLSGGGDEQFF
j_gene: TRBJ1-2; v_gene: TRBV7-2; len: 14; CDR3aa: CASSLGAPDYGYTF
j_gene: TRBJ2-5; v_gene: TRBV7-9; len: 14; CDR3aa: CASRQPTGKETQYF
j_gene: TRBJ1-1; v_gene: TRBV5-1; len: 14; CDR3aa: CASSASGGNTEAFF
j_gene: TRBJ2-1; v_gene: TRBV12-5; len: 13; CDR3aa: CATGLAGTGKQFF
j_gene: TRBJ1-6; v_gene: TRBV19; len: 15; CDR3aa: CASSGPSSYNSPLHF
j_gene: TRBJ1-6; v_gene: TRBV7-9; len: 15; CDR3aa: CASSLDRTYNSPLHF
j_gene: TRBJ1-2; v_gene: TRBV29-1; len: 12; CDR3aa: CSVAITVNGYTF
j_gene: TRBJ2-7; v_gene: TRBV19; len: 13; CDR3aa: CASSIFGAYEQYF
j_gene: TRBJ1-5; v_gene: TRBV7-2; len: 13; CDR3aa: CASSWWGNQPQHF
j_gene: TRBJ2-5; v_gene: TRBV7-9; len: 14; CDR3aa: CASSLGPGSKTQYF
j_gene: TRBJ1-1; v_gene: TRBV5-1; len: 14; CDR3aa: CASSFGRSNTEAFF
j_gene: TRBJ2-3; v_gene: TRBV4-3; len: 13; CDR3aa: CASSQDGRDTQYF
j_gene: TRBJ1-5; v_gene: TRBV4-1; len: 16; CDR3aa: CASSQPIEGDRQPQHF
j_gene: TRBJ2-1; v_gene: TRBV29-1; len: 16; CDR3aa: CSVEDPETSGYNEQFF
j_gene: TRBJ2-3; v_gene: TRBV10-3; len: 15; CDR3aa: CAIGSTSGVADTQYF
j_gene: TRBJ1-1; v_gene: TRBV10-3; len: 15; CDR3aa: CAISGTGWTNTEAFF
j_gene: TRBJ2-2; v_gene: TRBV5-6; len: 15; CDR3aa: CASSWGTGNTGELFF
j_gene: TRBJ2-2; v_gene: TRBV5-1; len: 15; CDR3aa: CASSWRQAAGGELFF
j_gene: TRBJ2-5; v_gene: TRBV2; len: 12; CDR3aa: CASKGSQETQYF
j_gene: TRBJ1-1; v_gene: TRBV6-5; len: 14; CDR3aa: CASSNGPGSTEAFF
j_gene: TRBJ1-4; v_gene: TRBV7-3; len: 15; CDR3aa: CASSRSGGAGEKLFF